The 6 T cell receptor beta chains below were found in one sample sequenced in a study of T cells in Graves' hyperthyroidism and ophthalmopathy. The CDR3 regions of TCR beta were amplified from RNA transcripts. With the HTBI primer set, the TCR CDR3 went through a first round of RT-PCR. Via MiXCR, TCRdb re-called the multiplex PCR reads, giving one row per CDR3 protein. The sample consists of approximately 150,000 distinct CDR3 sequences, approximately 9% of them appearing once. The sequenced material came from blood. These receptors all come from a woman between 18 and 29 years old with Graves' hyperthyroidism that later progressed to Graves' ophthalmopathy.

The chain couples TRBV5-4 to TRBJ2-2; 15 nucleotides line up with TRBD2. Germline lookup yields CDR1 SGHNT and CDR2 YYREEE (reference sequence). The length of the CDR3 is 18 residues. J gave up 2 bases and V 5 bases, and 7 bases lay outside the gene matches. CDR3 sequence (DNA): TGTGCCAGCAGTTCCGGGACTAGCGGGGGGCTAAACACCGGGGAGCTGTTTTTT. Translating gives CASSSGTSGGLNTGELFF.

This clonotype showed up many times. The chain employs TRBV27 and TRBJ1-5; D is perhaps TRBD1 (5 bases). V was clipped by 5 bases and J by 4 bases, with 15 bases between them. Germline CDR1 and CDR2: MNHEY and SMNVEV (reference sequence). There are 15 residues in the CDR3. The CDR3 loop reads CASSPPGPLNQPQHF. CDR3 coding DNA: TGTGCCAGCAGTCCCCCGGGACCCTTAAATCAGCCCCAGCATTTT.

The CDR3 spells CASSSRVGTSNEQFF. Here the CDR3 DNA reads TGTGCCAGCAGCTCCCGGGTGGGGACTAGTAATGAGCAGTTCTTC. The gene calls are TRBV7-6 and TRBJ2-1, with TRBD2 identical over 8 bases. Per the germline V gene, CDR1 is SGHVS and CDR2 is FNYEAQ. The CDR3 is 15 residues long. V lost 4 bases, J lost 7 bases, and 9 bases stayed unmatched.

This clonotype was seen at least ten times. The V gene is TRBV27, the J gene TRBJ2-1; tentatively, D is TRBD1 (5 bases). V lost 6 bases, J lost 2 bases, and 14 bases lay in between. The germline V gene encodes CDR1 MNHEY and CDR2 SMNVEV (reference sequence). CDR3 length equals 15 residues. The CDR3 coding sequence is TGTGCCAGCAGGGATACAGGAAAGGCCTACAATGAGCAGTTCTTC. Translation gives CASRDTGKAYNEQFF.

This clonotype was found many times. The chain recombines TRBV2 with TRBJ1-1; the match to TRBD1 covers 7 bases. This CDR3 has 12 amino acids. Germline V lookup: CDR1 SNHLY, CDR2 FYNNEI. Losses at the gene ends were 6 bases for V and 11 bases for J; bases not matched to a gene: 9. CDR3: CASSVGTVGAFF. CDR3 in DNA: TGTGCCAGCAGCGTAGGGACAGTCGGGGCTTTCTTT.

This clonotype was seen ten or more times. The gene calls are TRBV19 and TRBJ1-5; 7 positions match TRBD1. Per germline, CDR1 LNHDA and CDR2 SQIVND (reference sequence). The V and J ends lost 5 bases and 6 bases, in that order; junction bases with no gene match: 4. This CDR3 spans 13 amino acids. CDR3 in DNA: TGTGCCAGTAGTTCCGACAGGGCTCAGCCCCAGCATTTT. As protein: CASSSDRAQPQHF.